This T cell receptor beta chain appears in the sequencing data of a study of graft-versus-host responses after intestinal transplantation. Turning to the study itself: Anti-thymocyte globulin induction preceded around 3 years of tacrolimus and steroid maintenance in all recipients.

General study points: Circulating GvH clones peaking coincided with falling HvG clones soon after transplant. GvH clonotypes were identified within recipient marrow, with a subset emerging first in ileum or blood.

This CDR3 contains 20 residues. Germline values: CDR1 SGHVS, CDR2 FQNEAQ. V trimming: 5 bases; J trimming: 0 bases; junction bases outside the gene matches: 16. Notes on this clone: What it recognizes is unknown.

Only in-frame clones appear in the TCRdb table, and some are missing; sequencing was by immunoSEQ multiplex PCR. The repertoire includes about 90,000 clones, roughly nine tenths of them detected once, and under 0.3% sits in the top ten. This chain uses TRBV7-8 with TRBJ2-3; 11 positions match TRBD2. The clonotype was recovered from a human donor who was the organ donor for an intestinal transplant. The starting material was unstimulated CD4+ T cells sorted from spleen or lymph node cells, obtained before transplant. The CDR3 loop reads CASSPRLAGKPITSTDTQYF. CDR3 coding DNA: TGTGCCAGCAGCCCGCGACTAGCGGGGAAACCTATAACTAGCACAGATACGCAGTATTTT.